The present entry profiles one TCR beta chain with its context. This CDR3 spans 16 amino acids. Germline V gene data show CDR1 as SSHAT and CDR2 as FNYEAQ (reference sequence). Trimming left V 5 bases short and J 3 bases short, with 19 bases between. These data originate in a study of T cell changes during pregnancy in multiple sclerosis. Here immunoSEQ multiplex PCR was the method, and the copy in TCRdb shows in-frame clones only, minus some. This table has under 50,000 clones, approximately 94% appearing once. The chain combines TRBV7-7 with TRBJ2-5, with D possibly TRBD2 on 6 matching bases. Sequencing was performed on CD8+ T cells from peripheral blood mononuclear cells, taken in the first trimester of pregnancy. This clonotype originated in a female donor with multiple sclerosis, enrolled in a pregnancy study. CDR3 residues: CASSVSSLRREETQYF. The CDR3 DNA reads TGTGCCAGCAGCGTCTCCAGCCTTAGGAGGGAAGAGACCCAGTACTTC.